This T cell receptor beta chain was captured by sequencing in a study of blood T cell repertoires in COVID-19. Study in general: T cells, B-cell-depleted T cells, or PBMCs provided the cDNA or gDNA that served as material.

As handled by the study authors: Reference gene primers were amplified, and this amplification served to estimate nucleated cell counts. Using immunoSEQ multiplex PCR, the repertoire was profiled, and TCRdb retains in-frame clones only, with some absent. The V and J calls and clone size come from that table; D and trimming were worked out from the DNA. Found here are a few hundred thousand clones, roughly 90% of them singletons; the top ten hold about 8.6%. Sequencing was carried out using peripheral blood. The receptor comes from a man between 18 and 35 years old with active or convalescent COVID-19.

This CDR3 reads CASSDTLERGVFGTQYF. The CDR3 DNA follows: TGTGCCAGCAGCGACACCTTGGAGCGGGGGGTGTTTGGGACGCAGTATTTT. The V call is TRBV7-9, the J call TRBJ2-3; 9 bases are shared with TRBD2. The CDR3 extends over 17 amino acids. V lost 5 bases, J lost 9 bases, and 18 bases stayed unmatched. CDR1 and CDR2 from the germline V gene are SEHNR and FQNEAQ (reference sequence).